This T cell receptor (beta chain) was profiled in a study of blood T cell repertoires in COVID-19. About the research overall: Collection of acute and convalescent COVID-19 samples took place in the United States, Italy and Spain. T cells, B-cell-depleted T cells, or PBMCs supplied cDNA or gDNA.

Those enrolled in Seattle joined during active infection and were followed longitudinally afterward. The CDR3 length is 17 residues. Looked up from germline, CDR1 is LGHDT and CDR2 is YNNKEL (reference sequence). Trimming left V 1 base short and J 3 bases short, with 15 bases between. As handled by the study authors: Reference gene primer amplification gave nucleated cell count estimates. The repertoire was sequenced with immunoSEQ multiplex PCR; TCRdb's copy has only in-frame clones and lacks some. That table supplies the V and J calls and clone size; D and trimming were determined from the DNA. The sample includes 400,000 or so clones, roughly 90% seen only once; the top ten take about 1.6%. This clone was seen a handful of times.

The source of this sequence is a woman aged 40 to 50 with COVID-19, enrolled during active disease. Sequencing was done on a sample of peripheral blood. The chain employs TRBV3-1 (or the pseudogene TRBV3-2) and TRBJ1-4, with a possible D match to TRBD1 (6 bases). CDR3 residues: CASSQGYRAFPNEKLFF. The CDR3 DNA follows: TGTGCCAGCAGCCAAGGGTACAGGGCGTTTCCTAATGAAAAACTGTTTTTT.